This entry lists 25 T cell receptor beta chains sequenced from one sample in a study of Ad26.COV2.S vaccination and SARS-CoV-2 variants. Sequenced by immunoSEQ multiplex PCR; TCRdb stores in-frame clones only, minus some. The profile shows 430,000 or so clones, approximately 92% of them singletons. The sample's treatment: roughly 19 received Ad26.COV2.S at low or high dose, single or two shots; a few received placebo; per-sample allocation not given. Collection of samples fell on day 63 after the first vaccine or placebo injection. Sample: peripheral blood, taken in a trial of Ad26.COV2.S vaccine versus placebo. The receptors derive from a person between 18 and 65 years old who received the Ad26.COV2.S COVID-19 vaccine or a placebo.

This chain joins TRBV13 and TRBJ2-5; 8 bases agree with TRBD2. The trim removed 2 bases at V and 1 base at J, leaving 6 bases unmatched. CDR1 is PRHDT, CDR2 FYEKMQ, per germline (reference sequence). The CDR3 totals 16 residues. The chain's CDR3 is CASSLWERELQETQYF. For the CDR3, the DNA is TGTGCCAGCAGCTTATGGGAGCGGGAGCTCCAAGAGACCCAGTACTTC.

The rearrangement joins TRBV2 to TRBJ1-2; 7 bases map to TRBD1. CDR3 size: 13 residues. The junction had 2 bases not matched to a gene; V was cut back by 4 bases and J by 3 bases. Looked up from germline, CDR1 is SNHLY and CDR2 is FYNNEI. The CDR3 sequence: CASSGQGDYGYTF. The DNA for the CDR3 is TGTGCCAGCAGTGGTCAGGGGGACTATGGCTACACCTTC.

The CDR3, as DNA: TGTGCCAGCTCACCCCGGAAGGTCCAGGGGATACGTCAGCCCCAGCATTTT. Its protein is CASSPRKVQGIRQPQHF. The V call is TRBV18, the J call TRBJ1-5; maybe TRBD1 (6 bases). V gave up 3 bases and J gave up 6 bases, with 21 bases separating them. Germline V gene lookup returns CDR1 KGHSH and CDR2 LQKENI. CDR3 length: 17 amino acids.

This clone was observed a single time. CDR3 amino acids: CASSPGGDRGHNQPQHF. The CDR3 DNA reads TGTGCCAGCTCACCAGGAGGGGACAGGGGCCACAATCAGCCCCAGCATTTT. The J gene is TRBJ1-5, the V gene TRBV18, with 10 nucleotides matching TRBD1. CDR3 length: 17 amino acids. The germline gives CDR1 KGHSH, CDR2 LQKENI. V lost 2 bases, J lost 3 bases, and 7 bases stayed unmatched. Together with reference TRBV18 and TRBJ1-5, the CDR3 gives the full variable domain: NAGVMQNPRHLVRRRGQEARLRCSPMKGHSHVYWYRQLPEEGLKFMVYLQKENIIDESGMPKERFSAEFPKEGPSILRIQQVVRGDSAAYFCASSPGGDRGHNQPQHFGDGTRLSIL.

The V gene is TRBV5-4, the J gene TRBJ2-5, with D perhaps TRBD2 (6 bases). Trimming left V 0 bases short and J 0 bases short, with 6 bases between. The length of the CDR3 is 14 residues. CDR1 and CDR2 from the germline V gene are SGHNT and YYREEE (reference sequence). The CDR3 here is CASSLGRDQETQYF. Here the CDR3 DNA reads TGTGCCAGCAGCTTGGGGAGGGACCAAGAGACCCAGTACTTC.

The rearrangement links TRBV7-2 to TRBJ1-5; 10 bases map to TRBD1. Losses at the gene ends were 4 bases for V and 0 bases for J; bases not matched to a gene: 3. The CDR3 loop spans 16 amino acids. Germline CDR1 is SGHTA and CDR2 is FQGNSA. CDR3 DNA: TGTGCCAGCAGCTGGACAGGGGGATCTAGCAATCAGCCCCAGCATTTT. Protein: CASSWTGGSSNQPQHF. Supplemented by reference TRBV7-2 and TRBJ1-5, the full variable domain reads GAGVSQSPSNKVTEKGKDVELRCDPISGHTALYWYRQSLGQGLEFLIYFQGNSAPDKSGLPSDRFSAERTGGSVSTLTIQRTQQEDSAVYLCASSWTGGSSNQPQHFGDGTRLSIL.

This clone appeared once. This sequence joins TRBV2 and TRBJ2-4; tentative D call: TRBD2 (5 bases). Trimming stripped 10 bases from V and 0 bases from J, with 10 bases between. The CDR3 runs 13 residues. In germline, CDR1 is SNHLY, CDR2 FYNNEI. CDR3 sequence: CATHGLAKNIQYF. The CDR3 DNA is TGTGCCACACACGGACTAGCCAAAAACATTCAGTACTTC.

This clone was seen just once. V usage is TRBV4-2 and J usage is TRBJ2-5, with a tentative D call TRBD1 (6 bases). CDR1 is LGHNA and CDR2 is YNFKEQ in the germline V gene. This CDR3 has 13 amino acids. V was shortened by 4 bases and J by 1 base, with 7 bases between the two germline ends. The CDR3 DNA reads as TGTGCCAGCAGCCCACAGGGCCAAGAGACCCAGTACTTC. Protein product: CASSPQGQETQYF.

The chain has TRBV4-3 and TRBJ1-2; 8 bases map to TRBD1. There are 16 residues in the CDR3. Germline CDR1 and CDR2: LGHNA and YSLEER. The V segment lost 4 bases and the J segment 3 bases; nucleotides outside the gene matches: 10. In nucleotides, the CDR3 is TGCGCCAGCAGCCCCCAGGGACAGGCCGATTACTATGGCTACACCTTC. As protein: CASSPQGQADYYGYTF.

This chain joins TRBV11-3 and TRBJ2-3; D is unclear. This CDR3 region has 15 residues. Looked up from germline, CDR1 is SGHNT and CDR2 is YENEEA. V was cut by 1 base and J by 5 bases, with 13 bases left in between. The CDR3 sequence: CASSLAHAGIDTQYF. The DNA of the CDR3 is TGTGCCAGCAGCTTAGCCCACGCAGGAATAGATACGCAGTATTTT. Using reference TRBV11-3 and TRBJ2-3 for the parts outside the CDR3, the full variable domain is EAGVVQSPRYKIIEKKQPVAFWCNPISGHNTLYWYLQNLGQGPELLIRYENEEAVDDSQLPKDRFSAERLKGVDSTLKIQPAELGDSAVYLCASSLAHAGIDTQYFGPGTRLTVL.

V and J are TRBV5-1 and TRBJ1-5; 10 nucleotides line up with TRBD1. The CDR3 has 14 residues. The V segment lost 4 bases and the J segment 7 bases; nucleotides outside the gene matches: 5. From germline, CDR1 is SGHRS and CDR2 YFSETQ. The CDR3 sequence is CASSLTGGSQPQHF. The CDR3 bases are TGCGCCAGCAGCCTGACAGGGGGCAGCCAGCCCCAGCATTTT.

The rearrangement joins TRBV5-6 to TRBJ2-7; D perhaps matches TRBD1 (5 bases). The CDR3 loop spans 13 amino acids. Germline V gene lookup returns CDR1 SGHDT and CDR2 YYEEEE. V gave up 7 bases and J gave up 7 bases, with 18 bases separating them. The CDR3 is CASFLQGVEEQYV. CDR3 nucleotide sequence: TGTGCCAGCTTCCTGCAGGGTGTCGAAGAGCAGTACGTC.

V and J are TRBV10-3 and TRBJ1-5, with a possible D match to TRBD1 (6 bases). The CDR3 is made up of 15 amino acids. Germline assignment: CDR1 ENHRY and CDR2 SYGVKD. V lost 5 bases to trimming and J lost 4 bases, with 15 bases between them. The CDR3 DNA follows: TGTGCCATCAGTTCCCTTGGGGACAAGAATCAGCCCCAGCATTTT. The encoded protein is CAISSLGDKNQPQHF.

The chain is built from TRBV4-3 and TRBJ1-1; D is unresolved. The V gene's germline CDR1 is LGHNA and CDR2 YSLEER. The CDR3 covers 18 residues. Trimming took 1 base from V and 0 from J, leaving 18 bases between them. The CDR3 sequence is CASSQGPPRSVMNTEAFF. CDR3 nucleotides: TGCGCCAGCAGCCAAGGGCCCCCACGAAGCGTAATGAACACTGAAGCTTTCTTT.

The chain links TRBV11-3 to TRBJ2-1, with 12 bases lining up with TRBD2. This CDR3 contains 14 residues. V shed 5 bases, J shed 5 bases, and the junction held 1 base outside the gene matches. Germline V CDR1 and CDR2: SGHNT, YENEEA. The CDR3 loop is CASSGTSGHNEQFF. CDR3 DNA: TGTGCCAGCAGCGGGACTAGCGGGCACAATGAGCAGTTCTTC.

This chain connects TRBV5-4 to TRBJ1-3; D unresolved. Trimming stripped 0 bases from V and 4 bases from J, with 11 bases between. There are 15 residues in the CDR3. Germline CDR1 reads SGHNT; CDR2 reads YYREEE (reference sequence). CDR3 nucleotide sequence: TGTGCCAGCAGCTTGGGGATCTCGGGAGGAAACACCATATATTTT. As protein: CASSLGISGGNTIYF.

This clone showed up just a few times. The chain joins TRBV5-4 to TRBJ2-1; 11 bases are a match to TRBD2. V gave up 4 bases and J gave up 4 bases; unmatched junction bases: 4. The CDR3 spans 15 residues. Per the germline V gene, CDR1 is SGHNT and CDR2 is YYREEE (reference sequence). In nucleotides, the CDR3 is TGTGCCAGCAGCCAACTAGCGGGGGCATACAATGAGCAGTTCTTC. It encodes CASSQLAGAYNEQFF.

The CDR3 region is CASSNRLGTNEQFF. Here the CDR3 DNA reads TGTGCCAGCAGCAACCGACTAGGAACCAATGAGCAGTTCTTC. The chain combines TRBV11-2 with TRBJ2-1, with D possibly matching TRBD2 (6 bases). Trimming left V 5 bases short and J 6 bases short, with 14 bases between. Germline-derived CDR1 and CDR2 are SGHAT and FQNNGV. CDR3 length equals 14 residues.

The chain employs TRBV15 and TRBJ1-3; D gene unclear. Trimming stripped 5 bases from V and 0 bases from J, with 8 bases between. This CDR3 contains 14 residues. From germline, CDR1 is LNHNV and CDR2 YYDKDF (reference sequence). CDR3 loop: CATSATRSGNTIYF. The CDR3 DNA follows: TGTGCCACCAGCGCAACTCGCTCTGGAAACACCATATATTTT.

This clone came up a few times. This chain connects TRBV5-6 to TRBJ2-1; D unclear. V was trimmed by 4 bases and J by 6 bases, leaving 17 bases between them. Germline V gene data show CDR1 as SGHDT and CDR2 as YYEEEE. The CDR3 extends over 15 amino acids. The CDR3 nucleotides are TGTGCCAGCAGCCACGGGCCCTTTGAGAGCAATGAGCAGTTCTTC. Residues: CASSHGPFESNEQFF.

The chain links TRBV5-1 to TRBJ2-3; D uncertain. CDR3 length: 15 amino acids. CDR1 and CDR2 (germline): SGHRS, YFSETQ. V shed 4 bases and J shed 3 bases, with 15 bases lying between them. The DNA for the CDR3 is TGCGCCAGCAGCCCCGGCCCAGGTAGGACAGATACGCAGTATTTT. The encoded protein is CASSPGPGRTDTQYF.

On this clone: This CDR3 is also generated by other DNA sequences in the sample. The chain has TRBV5-1 and TRBJ1-3; weak D call: TRBD1 (5 bases). V lost 1 base to trimming and J lost 0 bases, with 8 bases between them. Per germline, CDR1 SGHRS and CDR2 YFSETQ. The CDR3 spans 15 residues. DNA for the CDR3: TGCGCCAGCAGCTTGACAGGTATCTCTGGAAACACCATATATTTT. As protein: CASSLTGISGNTIYF. The full variable domain, rest sourced from reference TRBV5-1 and TRBJ1-3, is KAGVTQTPRYLIKTRGQQVTLSCSPISGHRSVSWYQQTPGQGLQFLFEYFSETQRNKGNFPGRFSGRQFSNSRSEMNVSTLELGDSALYLCASSLTGISGNTIYFGEGSWLTVV.

A remark on this clone: This same CDR3 is encoded by further DNA sequences in the sample. The V call is TRBV5-1, the J call TRBJ2-5; the match to TRBD1 covers 7 bases. Germline V gene data show CDR1 as SGHRS and CDR2 as YFSETQ. J gave up 3 bases and V 4 bases, and 3 bases lay outside the gene matches. The CDR3 covers 13 residues. CDR3 coding DNA: TGCGCCAGCAGCCGTGACAGGGAAGAGACCCAGTACTTC. As protein: CASSRDREETQYF.

CDR3 in amino acids: CASSLGAGSPDTQYF. CDR3 DNA sequence: TGTGCCAGCAGCTTGGGGGCGGGGAGTCCGGATACGCAGTATTTT. V and J are TRBV11-2 and TRBJ2-3; D tentatively fits TRBD1 or TRBD2 (6 bases each). Germline-derived CDR1 and CDR2 are SGHAT and FQNNGV. Trimming left V 3 bases short and J 6 bases short, with 16 bases between. The length of the CDR3 is 15 residues.

The chain combines TRBV11-3 with TRBJ2-5; D is perhaps TRBD2 (6 bases). Germline CDR1 and CDR2: SGHNT and YENEEA. This CDR3 spans 15 amino acids. The ends were cut back, 6 bases at V and 1 base at J, with 15 bases in the middle. CDR3 bases: TGTGCCAGCAGTTATAGGGCGGGGCGCCAAGAGACCCAGTACTTC. Residues: CASSYRAGRQETQYF.